These 25 T cell receptor beta chains originate from one sample sequenced in a study of T cells in Graves' hyperthyroidism and ophthalmopathy. Template material for amplifying TCR beta CDR3 regions consisted of RNA transcripts. A first-round RT-PCR of the TCR CDR3 used the HTBI primer set. TCRdb passed the multiplex PCR reads through MiXCR, listing each CDR3 protein once. The sample lists about 400,000 distinct CDR3 sequences, roughly an eighth occurring once. The sequencing sample was made of blood. The receptors were sampled from a woman younger than 35 with Graves' hyperthyroidism.

This clonotype has ten or more counts. The chain has TRBV19 and TRBJ2-7, with TRBD2 identical over 9 bases. CDR3 size: 16 residues. V lost 6 bases, J lost 1 base, and 10 bases stayed unmatched. The germline V gene encodes CDR1 LNHDA and CDR2 SQIVND (reference sequence). This chain's CDR3 is CASSRGLAIGSYEQYF. For the CDR3, the DNA is TGTGCCAGTAGCCGTGGACTAGCGATCGGATCCTACGAGCAGTACTTC.

This clonotype was detected a few times. The CDR3 nucleotides are TGCAGTGCTAGACCCTCCGGGACTGAAGCCCGAACATCCTACGAGCAGTACTTC. The encoded protein is CSARPSGTEARTSYEQYF. The chain uses TRBV20-1 and TRBJ2-7, with a tentative D call TRBD2 (6 bases). Trimming cost V 2 bases and J 1 base, with 24 bases left between them. The V gene's germline CDR1 is DFQATT and CDR2 SNEGSKA (reference sequence). The CDR3 is made up of 18 amino acids.

This clonotype showed up just a few times. V gene TRBV4-3 combines with J gene TRBJ2-7, with a weak D call TRBD2 (5 bases). The CDR3 runs to 16 residues. Germline V gene data show CDR1 as LGHNA and CDR2 as YSLEER. V was trimmed by 0 bases and J by 3 bases, leaving 15 bases between them. The CDR3: CASSQDPSGEVYEQYF. DNA of the CDR3: TGCGCCAGCAGCCAAGATCCCAGCGGAGAAGTCTACGAGCAGTACTTC.

This clonotype was seen a few times. The chain employs TRBV14 and TRBJ2-1; 9 bases map to TRBD2. CDR1 SGHDN and CDR2 FVKESK come from the germline V gene. V gave up 4 bases and J gave up 3 bases; unmatched junction bases: 13. CDR3 length: 18 amino acids. Here the CDR3 reads CASSLFPSSGDYYNEQFF. The CDR3 nucleotides read TGTGCCAGCAGCCTTTTCCCCTCTAGCGGGGACTACTACAATGAGCAGTTCTTC.

The chain couples TRBV5-1 to TRBJ1-1; no reliable D call. Germline V gives CDR1 SGHRS, CDR2 YFSETQ. Trimming removed 1 base from V and 0 bases from J, with 10 bases in between. This CDR3 is 15 amino acids long. The CDR3 spells CASSLTAVMNTEAFF. The CDR3 nucleotides are TGCGCCAGCAGCTTGACCGCGGTTATGAACACTGAAGCTTTCTTT.

The chain joins TRBV5-6 to TRBJ1-6; D perhaps matches TRBD1 (5 bases). The V end was cut by 7 bases, the J end by 9 bases, with 20 bases between. Germline V gene lookup returns CDR1 SGHDT and CDR2 YYEEEE. The length of the CDR3 is 15 residues. The CDR3 sequence: CASGSGGPGSSPLHF. CDR3 coding DNA: TGTGCCAGCGGTAGTGGGGGTCCAGGGAGTTCACCCCTCCACTTT.

This chain joins TRBV19 and TRBJ2-2; 9 nucleotides match TRBD1. Germline loops: CDR1 LNHDA, CDR2 SQIVND (reference sequence). V lost 5 bases to trimming and J lost 4 bases; unmatched junction nucleotides: 17. The CDR3 extends over 19 amino acids. CDR3 nucleotides: TGTGCCAGTAGTGGGACCGGGACAGGGTTTGTTGGGAGCACCGGGGAGCTGTTTTTT. It specifies CASSGTGTGFVGSTGELFF.

Concerning this clonotype: A read error is possible here, since a much larger clone lies one base away. The rearrangement uses TRBV6-2 or TRBV6-3 and TRBJ1-1; D may be TRBD1 (6 bases). Between the trimmed V and J ends, which lost 4 bases and 6 bases, there was a span of 18 bases. The CDR3 runs 15 residues. The germline CDR1 and CDR2 sequences are MNHEY and SVGEGT. CDR3 residues: CASSFIQGRGAEAFF. CDR3 DNA: TGTGCCAGCAGTTTTATACAGGGTAGGGGCGCTGAAGCTTTCTTT.

This clonotype was counted many times. The chain links TRBV3-1 to TRBJ1-6; no definite D call. Germline assignment: CDR1 LGHDT and CDR2 YNNKEL (reference sequence). CDR3 length: 13 amino acids. V was shortened by 3 bases and J by 7 bases, with 7 bases between the two germline ends. The CDR3 coding sequence is TGTGCCAGCAGCCATCAGTCGAATTCACCCCTCCACTTT. Protein sequence: CASSHQSNSPLHF.

Only a few counts were recorded for this clonotype. With a much larger clone just one base away, this may be a read error. The rearrangement links TRBV30 to TRBJ2-7; D remains unclear. TRBJ2-1 explains the end of the DNA better; the J call may be wrong. Germline V lookup: CDR1 GTSNPN, CDR2 SVGIG (reference sequence). The CDR3 has 13 residues. DNA for the CDR3: TGTGCCTGGAGTCCACCGGCAACCTACGAGCAGTTCTTC. The encoded protein is CAWSPPATYEQFF.

V gene TRBV19 combines with J gene TRBJ1-2; D not resolved. Germline V lookup: CDR1 LNHDA, CDR2 SQIVND (reference sequence). The V end lost 1 base, the J end lost 7 bases, and 13 bases lay between the germline ends. This CDR3 spans 14 amino acids. CDR3 amino acids: CASSIAFQLRGYTF. The CDR3 DNA is TGTGCCAGTAGTATAGCCTTCCAGCTCCGTGGCTACACCTTC.

This clonotype was seen repeatedly, ten times or more. V usage is TRBV7-2 and J usage is TRBJ2-1; D possibly corresponds to TRBD1 (6 bases). Germline CDR1 SGHTA, CDR2 FQGNSA. Trimming cost V 4 bases and J 12 bases, with 19 bases left between them. The CDR3 loop spans 14 amino acids. CDR3: CASSSNPEQGGQFF. The CDR3, as DNA: TGTGCCAGCAGCTCCAACCCCGAACAGGGCGGGCAGTTCTTC.

The chain has TRBV2 and TRBJ2-1; TRBD2 matches at 15 bases. CDR1 and CDR2 from the germline V gene are SNHLY and FYNNEI. This CDR3 region has 17 residues. Unmatched junction bases numbered 8, after V lost 6 bases and J lost 5 bases. CDR3 amino acids: CASRDGTSGGLNNEQFF. The CDR3 DNA reads as TGTGCCAGCAGGGACGGGACTAGCGGGGGGTTAAACAATGAGCAGTTCTTC.

This clonotype was observed a handful of times. V gene TRBV9 combines with J gene TRBJ1-3; the D is unclear. The V and J ends lost 4 bases and 3 bases respectively, with 8 bases between them. The V gene's germline CDR1 is SGDLS and CDR2 YYNGEE. The length of the CDR3 is 13 residues. CDR3 coding DNA: TGTGCCAGCAGCTCATGGAATGGAAACACCATATATTTT. It yields the protein CASSSWNGNTIYF.

Ten or more counts support this clonotype. V usage is TRBV27 and J usage is TRBJ2-1; D remains ambiguous. This CDR3 has 15 residues. The V end lost 0 bases, the J end lost 10 bases, and 16 bases lay between the germline ends. CDR1 and CDR2 from the germline V gene are MNHEY and SMNVEV (reference sequence). The CDR3 is CASSLSRSLPQEQFF. DNA of the CDR3: TGTGCCAGCAGTTTATCGAGGAGCCTTCCCCAAGAGCAGTTCTTC.

This clonotype was seen only a few times. J is TRBJ1-5 and V is TRBV27; D not resolved. The V end was cut by 5 bases, the J end by 4 bases, with 21 bases between. Germline V gene data show CDR1 as MNHEY and CDR2 as SMNVEV (reference sequence). The length of the CDR3 is 17 residues. CDR3 bases: TGTGCCAGCAGTCCCAGTAATCCCTTTAGAGGTAATCAGCCCCAGCATTTT. It is translated as CASSPSNPFRGNQPQHF.

This clonotype was observed many times. The V call is TRBV6-2 or TRBV6-3, the J call TRBJ1-4, with D unclear. This CDR3 is built from 16 residues. Between the trimmed V and J ends, which lost 7 bases and 3 bases, there was a span of 18 bases. Germline-derived CDR1 and CDR2 are MNHEY and SVGEGT. The CDR3: CASTRATILANEKLFF. Here the CDR3 DNA reads TGTGCCAGCACAAGGGCCACCATCCTGGCTAATGAAAAACTGTTTTTT.

This clonotype was counted many times. The J gene is TRBJ1-5, the V gene TRBV18; a weak D match, TRBD1 (5 bases). Trimming took 4 bases from V and 1 from J, leaving 11 bases between them. The germline V gene encodes CDR1 KGHSH and CDR2 LQKENI. The CDR3 has 15 residues. The chain's CDR3 is CASSQEGRSNQPQHF. CDR3 DNA sequence: TGTGCCAGCTCACAGGAGGGGAGAAGCAATCAGCCCCAGCATTTT. Using reference TRBV18 and TRBJ1-5 for the parts outside the CDR3, the full variable domain is NAGVMQNPRHLVRRRGQEARLRCSPMKGHSHVYWYRQLPEEGLKFMVYLQKENIIDESGMPKERFSAEFPKEGPSILRIQQVVRGDSAAYFCASSQEGRSNQPQHFGDGTRLSIL.

About this clonotype: A much bigger clone sits one base away, suggesting this may be a read error. This sequence joins TRBV6-1 and TRBJ1-1; 7 bases are shared with TRBD1. This CDR3 spans 14 amino acids. V gave up 10 bases and J gave up 6 bases; unmatched junction bases: 14. CDR1 MNHNS and CDR2 SASEGT come from the germline V gene. The CDR3 DNA reads TGTGCCATCAGCAGCGACAGGGTACATGCTGAAGCTTTCTTT. Translated: CAISSDRVHAEAFF.

This clonotype appeared many times. This sequence joins TRBV12-3 or TRBV12-4 and TRBJ2-7; 7 bases agree with TRBD1. Trimming cost V 5 bases and J 0 bases; bases outside gene matches: 7. The CDR3 consists of 15 residues. CDR3 coding DNA: TGTGCCAGCAGTGCCGGACAGGTGAGCTCCTACGAGCAGTACTTC. Residues: CASSAGQVSSYEQYF.

The chain links TRBV3-1 to TRBJ1-6; D gene unclear. From germline, CDR1 is LGHDT and CDR2 YNNKEL (reference sequence). This CDR3 has 14 amino acids. The V gene lost 2 bases and the J gene lost 9 bases, with 11 bases spanning the gap. In DNA form, the CDR3 reads TGTGCCAGCAGCCAACTCACGAGAGGTTCACCCCTCCACTTT. It translates to CASSQLTRGSPLHF.

V and J are TRBV6-5 and TRBJ1-1; D unresolved. The CDR3 covers 15 residues. Trimming removed 0 bases at V and 3 bases at J, with 11 bases between. Germline CDR1 MNHEY, CDR2 SVGAGI. The CDR3: CASSYSILRYTEAFF. The CDR3 DNA is TGTGCCAGCAGTTACTCGATATTACGCTACACTGAAGCTTTCTTT.

The CDR3 reads CASSLGLAGGPRTDTQYF. The DNA of the CDR3 is TGTGCCAGCAGCTTAGGACTAGCGGGAGGGCCGCGGACAGATACGCAGTATTTT. This chain links TRBV7-3 with TRBJ2-3; 15 nucleotides align to TRBD2. Germline values: CDR1 SGHTA, CDR2 FQGTGA. Trimming removed 2 bases from V and 3 bases from J; junction bases left unmatched: 6. The CDR3 is 18 amino acids.

This clonotype was detected ten times or more. The chain links TRBV20-1 to TRBJ1-1; no clear D. Germline V gene lookup returns CDR1 DFQATT and CDR2 SNEGSKA (reference sequence). This CDR3 has 15 residues. Trimming took 0 bases from V and 0 from J, leaving 11 bases between them. Here the CDR3 reads CSAREKEAMNTEAFF. In nucleotides, the CDR3 is TGCAGTGCTAGAGAAAAGGAGGCGATGAACACTGAAGCTTTCTTT.

This chain links TRBV2 with TRBJ1-5; D unresolved. CDR3 length equals 14 residues. Trimming removed 8 bases at V and 0 bases at J, with 11 bases between. The germline CDR1 and CDR2 sequences are SNHLY and FYNNEI. The CDR3 loop reads CASPTSHSNQPQHF. Here the CDR3 DNA reads TGTGCCAGCCCTACAAGTCATAGCAATCAGCCCCAGCATTTT.